Sequencing of this T cell receptor beta chain was carried out in a study of blood T cell repertoires in COVID-19. For the study at large: From the United States, Italy and Spain came samples of acute and convalescent COVID-19.

The germline CDR1 and CDR2 sequences are MNHEY and SVGEGT. CDR3 length: 16 residues. Trimming cost V 6 bases and J 3 bases; bases outside gene matches: 9. Using immunoSEQ multiplex PCR, the repertoire was profiled, and TCRdb retains in-frame clones only, with some absent. The sample has fewer than 250,000 clones, about 90% seen once. This clone was counted a single time. The chain recombines TRBV6-2 or TRBV6-3 with TRBJ1-5; TRBD1 matches 9 bases. The source is a young man with COVID-19, enrolled during active disease. Sample: peripheral blood. The CDR3: CASSRTGTGYNQPQHF. The DNA for the CDR3 is TGTGCCAGCAGCCGAACCGGGACAGGGTACAATCAGCCCCAGCATTTT.